This TCR beta chain stems from a study of blood T cell repertoires in COVID-19. Background on the study: Donors in the United States, Italy and Spain gave samples during acute or convalescent COVID-19. The cDNA or gDNA used as material had been derived from T cells, B-cell-depleted T cells, or PBMCs.

V was shortened by 2 bases and J by 1 base, with 14 bases between the two germline ends. CDR1 is MDHEN, CDR2 SYDVKM, per germline. The CDR3 runs to 17 residues. Authors' methods: Estimates of nucleated cell counts were drawn from the amplification of reference gene primers. Clones were read by immunoSEQ multiplex PCR, and TCRdb kept only the in-frame ones, dropping some. From that table come the V and J calls and clone size; the DNA was used to work out D and trimming. The table lists roughly 80,000 clones, over 65% of them singletons. This clone has only one observation. Input material: peripheral blood. This sequence originates from a woman aged 70 to 79 with acute or convalescent COVID-19. This rearrangement joins TRBV28 to TRBJ1-4; TRBD1 is a possible D gene (5 bases). The CDR3 spells CASSLATAGGTNEKLFF. Here the CDR3 DNA reads TGTGCCAGCAGTTTAGCGACAGCGGGCGGAACTAATGAAAAACTGTTTTTT.